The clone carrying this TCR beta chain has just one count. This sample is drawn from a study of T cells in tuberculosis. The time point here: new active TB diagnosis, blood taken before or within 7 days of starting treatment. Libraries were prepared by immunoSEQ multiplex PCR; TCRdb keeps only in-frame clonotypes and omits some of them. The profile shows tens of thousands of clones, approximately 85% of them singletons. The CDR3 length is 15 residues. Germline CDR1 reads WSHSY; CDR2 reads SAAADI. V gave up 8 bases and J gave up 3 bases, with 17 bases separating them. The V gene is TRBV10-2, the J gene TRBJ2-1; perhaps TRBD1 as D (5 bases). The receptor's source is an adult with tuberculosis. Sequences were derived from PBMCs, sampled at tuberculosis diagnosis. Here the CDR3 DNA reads TGCGCCAGCGGGGTAGAGACAGCGTTCTACAATGAGCAGTTCTTC. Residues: CASGVETAFYNEQFF.